This T cell receptor beta chain was sequenced during a study of blood T cell repertoires in COVID-19 (TCRdb year 2020). With respect to the entire study: Samples from collaborators originated in the United States, Italy and Spain and spanned both the acute and convalescent phases of COVID-19. The repertoires were released in a freely available public database intended as a resource for research on the immune response to SARS-CoV-2. The prospective study material was composed of cDNA or gDNA derived from T cells, B-cell-depleted T cells, or PBMCs. Where available, HLA class I and class II types were obtained from metadata supplied by the sample provider rather than from assay-based typing. The sample metadata nearly always contained a de-identified subject ID, COVID-19 status, age in years and sex. Samples came from the ongoing ImmuneRACE study (first 160 participants) plus 1,254 subjects from 6 global collaborators. Subjects who had been exposed to COVID-19, were actively infected with it, or had recovered from it provided the deeply sampled blood TCRbeta repertoires that made up the dataset. Results the study describes overall, beyond this receptor: The quantity of clinical and demographic metadata differed by source and by participant and was supplied without curation.

Another Seattle source contributed samples from volunteer blood donors who had recovered from COVID-19. Whole blood was collected in K2EDTA tubes by collaborating institutions according to the institutions' own protocols. Collaborator samples were shipped for TCRbeta analysis as frozen whole blood, isolated PBMCs, or DNA extracted from either sample type. TCRbeta CDR3 regions were amplified from genomic DNA by means of the immunoSEQ Assay, a bias-controlled multiplex PCR. The paper's data handling went like this. The number of nucleated cells in each sample was estimated by amplification of reference gene primers within the assay. To quantify the absolute abundance of each unique TCRbeta CDR3 rearrangement, sequence reads were collapsed and filtered. For each sample, productive Simpson clonality was calculated by taking the square root of Simpson's diversity index across productive rearrangements. Entries here come from immuneACCESS through TCRdb and include only in-frame sequences with V and J called. Some clones fail to appear in such tables; in the studies checked, an unresolved V gene covers under half of the shortfall, and the cause of the remainder is unknown. V, J and clone size reflect that table, while D and trimming were determined from the DNA. The sample table lists 230,000 or so clones, 65% to 90% of them with a count of one. The ten largest clones represent around 2% of the sample.

At least ten counts were recorded for this clone. The clone's antigen remains unknown. No per-base quality is available; no much larger clone lies one base away. The sequencing input was peripheral blood. This TCR was sampled from a man aged 40-55 years who had recovered from COVID-19.

The CDR3 sequence is CASSKSTSGRMGEETQYF. The nucleotide sequence reads as follows: TGTGCCAGCAGTAAATCTACTAGCGGGAGGATGGGAGAAGAGACCCAGTACTTC. Recombination linked TRBV5-4 to TRBJ2-5, with TRBD2 matching 12 junction bases. Germline trimming amounts to 5 bases on V and 3 bases on J, with 14 as the count of junction bases outside the gene matches. From cysteine to phenylalanine, the CDR3 is 18 amino acids long. Only CDR3 DNA remains: 54 bases, in frame from the first base. Per the germline V gene (reference sequence), SGHNT is the CDR1 and YYREEE is the CDR2.